This T cell receptor (beta chain) was captured in a study of long-term antiretroviral therapy in people with HIV (dated by TCRdb to between 2021 and 2024). A note on the overall study: The earliest samples were collected about a decade before the 2015 WHO recommendation for immediate ART, when ART was typically delayed until CD4 counts fell. This retrospective serial study examined whether starting ART and sustained HIV suppression were associated with changes in the composition and diversity of the TRB repertoire in peripheral blood. About 40% of the roughly 30 participants with HIV were female. A total of over 150 cryopreserved PBMC samples came from around 30 adults with confirmed HIV infection and were collected serially over a mean of approximately six years (range 1-12). No cross-contamination during QIAcube processing was shown when test extractions of a monoclonal T-cell line were performed alongside around 30 polyclonal samples.

The immunoSEQ hsTCRB v3.0 assay was used at survey level resolution to sequence the TRB variable region. The targeted TRB sequencing depth was roughly 40,000-55,000 T-cell genomes per sample. TRB libraries were pooled and sequenced on an Illumina MiSeq using a v3 150-cycle kit. Processing in the source paper ran as follows. Repertoire analysis ran in R within a reproducible Nextflow workflow covering QC, data transformation and analysis. LymphoSeq2, an R package for AIRR-Seq data exploration, was used to implement custom analyses. A few samples that yielded fewer than 5000 total TRB sequences were excluded, so that 150 to 200 HIV repertoires were analyzed. Among the 188 retained HIV repertoires, some 60 were collected before ART initiation and roughly 130 were collected after ART initiation. Repertoires were downsampled to 5000 TRB nucleotide sequences, and summary statistics were averaged over 100 downsampling iterations. TRB sequences were retained for analysis only if CDR3 regions of at least seven amino acids were present. A Shannon entropy-derived clonality score and the Gini coefficient were used to measure diversity. In repertoire networks, the top 5000 CDR3 amino acid sequences were linked whenever an edit distance of one separated two sequences. Antigen specificity groups and MHC restriction were predicted for TRB CDR3 amino acid sequences with GLIPH2. CDR3 amino acid sequences were matched against VDJdb and McPAS-TCR to flag known CMV, EBV, HIV or tissue antigen associations. Pre-ART, post-ART and control groups were compared with Wilcoxon signed-rank tests and Holm-Bonferroni correction. TCRdb mirrors the immuneACCESS table, restricted to in-frame sequences. Some clones are absent from its copies; in checked studies, under half trace to an unresolved V gene, and the reason for the others is unknown. The V and J calls and clone size come from that table; D and trimming were worked out from the DNA. Recorded for this sample are tens of thousands of clones; around 85% of them occurred a single time. Approximately 8% of the sample is taken by the ten largest.

CDR1 and CDR2 are drawn from the germline V gene (reference sequence): SGHAT, FQDESV. Cut back by 3 bases and 4 bases, the V and J ends lie 10 bases apart. Taken from cysteine to phenylalanine, the CDR3 has 14 residues. Of all the DNA, just the CDR3 is kept, 42 bases in frame from base 1. To be included, a participant needed at least one PBMC sample from before ART initiation plus at least two post-ART samples. All participants with HIV were treated in the United States of America. Before DNA extraction, cryopreserved samples of about 1-10 million PBMC were thawed and washed. At the time of the earliest PBMC sample, participants with HIV were aged between roughly 20 and 54 years. PBMC samples from each participant spanned 1-4 timepoints before ART initiation and 2-8 timepoints after ART initiation, with a median of 7 samples. Serial HIV viral load, CD4+ T-cell count, ART history and demographic data were obtained for every participant. A Qiagen kit on a QIAcube was used to extract genomic DNA from unsorted PBMC, with samples processed in batches of 12.

Beyond this particular receptor, the publication reports: A significant increase in TRB diversity was found to be associated with ART initiation, although TRB diversity was observed to remain significantly below that of transplant donor controls even after long-term ART. CDR3 length ranges in HIV repertoires were narrower than in controls, and network structure suggested an antigen-experienced repertoire with only a slight naive shift after ART. No data were available on ART adherence, viral resistance or therapy changes, limiting inferences about post-ART repertoire changes. The repertoire was dominated across all time points by expanded TRB clones identified before ART initiation, although this dominance was seen to fluctuate and to decrease in many PLHIV after ART. The samples were dated from 2004 to 2017, and the ART regimens that were used may be less effective than current ART regimens. Because cell numbers in pre-ART samples were limited, unsorted PBMC were profiled instead of sorted CD4+ and CD8+ T cells. Because PBMC availability was limited, only the TCR beta chain was sequenced, with no alpha chain pairing.

In the case of this clone: Its recognized antigen is unknown. Base qualities are not recorded, but no much larger clone differs from it by a single base.

The chain links TRBV11-1 with TRBJ1-3; a tentative D call is TRBD1 (5 bases match). Specimen: unsorted PBMCs, collected 3 years after starting antiretroviral therapy. The TCR originated in a man between 40 and 49 years old with HIV. CDR3 region: CASSFRTSGNTIYF. Read as DNA, the sequence is TGTGCCAGCAGCTTTAGGACAAGCGGAAACACCATATATTTT.